This TCR beta chain was observed in a study of metastatic and nonmetastatic thyroid tumors. Study background: It was across blood and tumor or nodule tissue from malignant and benign thyroid patients that repertoires were compared.

TCRdb re-called the PCR reads with MiXCR. The sample lists about 30,000 clones; roughly 25% were seen once. Every patient was untreated before thyroid surgery. The sample was blood. The TCR was taken from a female donor with papillary thyroid cancer or a benign thyroid nodule (not recorded which). Some clones in this sample may be carry-over from other donors' samples.

CDR3 DNA sequence: TGTGCCAGTAGTATAGATCCTGAGGGAGCGAACACCGGGGAGCTGTTTTTT. Its protein product is CASSIDPEGANTGELFF. V usage is TRBV19 and J usage is TRBJ2-2; D possibly corresponds to TRBD2 (5 bases). Germline CDR1 and CDR2: LNHDA and SQIVND (reference sequence). V was pared by 0 bases and J by 0 bases, with 11 bases between. The CDR3 covers 17 residues.